The following is a TCR beta chain sequence with its context. The data are from a study of blood T cell repertoires in COVID-19. Germline V CDR1 and CDR2: SGHTA, FQGTGA. The CDR3 sequence is 13 residues long. The V end was cut by 4 bases, the J end by 1 base, with 7 bases between. Clones were sequenced by immunoSEQ multiplex PCR, and TCRdb holds only the in-frame ones, with some missing. The table lists a few hundred thousand clones, around nine tenths of them singletons. The TCR originated in a woman aged 55-70 years who had recovered from COVID-19. V and J are TRBV7-3 and TRBJ1-1, with D uncertain. Sequencing used PBMCs or T cells enriched from blood (not recorded which). CDR3 nucleotides: TGTGCCAGCAGCTACCAGCGGAACACTGAAGCTTTCTTT. It codes for CASSYQRNTEAFF.